Listed below are T cell receptor beta chains from one sample, sequenced in a study of shared clonotypes between healthy human individuals. TCRdb's table, derived via immunoSEQ multiplex PCR, lists solely in-frame clones and lacks some. The sample yields about 470,000 clones, about 76% seen once. Sequenced: PBMCs. The receptors were sampled from a woman in her forties in good health. Some clones in this sample may be carry-over from other donors' samples. Both conserved end residues are part of each CDR3.

TRBV5-6	TRBJ1-3	CASSDRSSGNTIYF
TRBV15	TRBJ1-2	CATSAGRSPWGYTF
TRBV5-1	TRBJ2-1	CASSAGTLNNEQFF
TRBV5-4	TRBJ2-1	CASSLGGTHAPEQFF
TRBV2	TRBJ2-2	CASSASSAGELFF
TRBV2	TRBJ2-7	CASILAGLTEQYF
TRBV6-1	TRBJ2-1	CASSAQDRGFYNEQFF
TRBV4-3	TRBJ2-7	CASSQTRGSGSSYEQYF
TRBV19	TRBJ2-2	CASSIQPGGLVAGELFF
TRBV2	TRBJ2-7	CASSEQGVRYEQYF
TRBV2	TRBJ2-1	CASSEAVEQFF
TRBV7-9	TRBJ2-7	CASSPLPTGTGGDEQYF
TRBV9	TRBJ2-5	CASSVGAQETQYF
TRBV6-1	TRBJ1-4	CAGAVGGANEKLFF
TRBV7-6	TRBJ2-5	CASSLALQGLGETQYF
TRBV19	TRBJ2-1	CASSIDTGRGEQFF
TRBV7-8	TRBJ2-1	CASSPGTSRYEQFF
TRBV5-1	TRBJ2-6	CASSLRQFSGANVLTF
TRBV5-1	TRBJ2-7	CASSYDPGGDEQYF
TRBV2	TRBJ2-7	CASTLLAMAAYEQYF
TRBV30	TRBJ1-2	CAVQGDQPYGYTF
TRBV5-1	TRBJ2-3	CASSPLTSGGGTQYF
TRBV28	TRBJ1-5	CASYGAGRQHNQPQHF
TRBV28	TRBJ2-3	CASSFGGLRADTQYF
TRBV9	TRBJ2-7	CASSHGTSGIYEQYF
TRBV28	TRBJ1-1	CASQIVGGRDTEAFF
TRBV30	TRBJ2-5	CAFQLGVQETQYF
TRBV2	TRBJ2-5	CASSEALTQGETQYF